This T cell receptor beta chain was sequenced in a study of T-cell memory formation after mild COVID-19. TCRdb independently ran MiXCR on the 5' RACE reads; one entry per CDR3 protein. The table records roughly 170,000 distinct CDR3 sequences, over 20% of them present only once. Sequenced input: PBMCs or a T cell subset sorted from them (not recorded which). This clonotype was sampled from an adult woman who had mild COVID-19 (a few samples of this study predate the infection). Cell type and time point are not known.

CDR3 sequence (DNA): TGCAGTGCTAGGGGGCCTAATGAAAAACTGTTTTTT. Translating gives CSARGPNEKLFF. V and J are TRBV20-1 and TRBJ1-4, with D possibly matching TRBD1 (5 bases). The CDR3 has 12 amino acids. With 3 bases removed from V and 3 bases from J, the gap between germline ends came to 5 bases. In germline, CDR1 is DFQATT, CDR2 SNEGSKA (reference sequence).